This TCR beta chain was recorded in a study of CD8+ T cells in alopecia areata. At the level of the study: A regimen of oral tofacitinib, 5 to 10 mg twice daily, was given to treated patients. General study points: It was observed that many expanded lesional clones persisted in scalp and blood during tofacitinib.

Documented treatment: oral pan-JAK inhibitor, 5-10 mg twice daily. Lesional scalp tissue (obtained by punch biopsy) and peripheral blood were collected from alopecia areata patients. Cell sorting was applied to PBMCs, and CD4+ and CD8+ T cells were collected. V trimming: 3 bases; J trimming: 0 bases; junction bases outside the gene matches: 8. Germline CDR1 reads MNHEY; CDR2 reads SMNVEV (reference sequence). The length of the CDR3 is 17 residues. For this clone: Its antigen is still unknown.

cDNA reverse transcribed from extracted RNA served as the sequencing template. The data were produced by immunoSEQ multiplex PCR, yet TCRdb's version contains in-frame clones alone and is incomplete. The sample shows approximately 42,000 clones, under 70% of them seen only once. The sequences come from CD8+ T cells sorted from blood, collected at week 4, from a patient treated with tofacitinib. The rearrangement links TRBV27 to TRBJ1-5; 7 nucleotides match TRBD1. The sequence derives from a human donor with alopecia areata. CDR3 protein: CASSLTGMIYSNQPQHF. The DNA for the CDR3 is TGTGCCAGCAGTTTGACAGGGATGATATATAGCAATCAGCCCCAGCATTTT.